A selection of T cell receptor beta chains follows, all from one sample in a study of graft-versus-host responses after intestinal transplantation. Sequencing used immunoSEQ multiplex PCR; TCRdb keeps in-frame clones, though not all of them. The data contain 25,000 to 35,000 clones, around four fifths of them seen just once; the ten biggest clones take up around 2.9%. The sequencing used ileum tissue, collected 98 days after intestinal transplantation. All receptors derive from a human patient who received an intestinal transplant, so some T cells may come from the graft donor. Both conserved end residues are part of each CDR3.

>TRBV21-1
CASSHILLHWHHQPQHF
>TRBV6-5
CASSWGPINQPQHF
>TRBV2
CASMTFTGELFF
>TRBV9
CASSDPGTGTNTGELFF
>TRBV30
CAWSRIGTGGTGELFF
>TRBV29-1
CSVEQGYGYTF
>TRBV30
CAWSAGDDYEQYF
>TRBV5-1
CASSERTGIHGYTF
>TRBV7-9
CASRDPKDPDTQYF
>TRBV2
CASIHSGANVLTF
>TRBV5-6
CASNPRAGRSYGYTF
>TRBV5-4
CASSLGPLAALMNEQFF
>TRBV5-1
CASSLGGEGNQPQHF
>TRBV13
CASSPISRNYEQYF
>TRBV19
CASTRGQPNSPLHF
>TRBV6-6
CASSYGDVYEQYF
>TRBV7-9
CASSRDSGEAFF
>TRBV4-1
CASSRAPAYEQYF
>TRBV6-6
CASSFAGGPVNEQFF
>TRBV5-6
CASSLAYSGARFLEEQYF
>TRBV7-3
CASSEGLGFKRELFF
>TRBV4-1
CASSQSIRPGEGEQYF